This paragraph covers one T cell receptor beta chain sequence. This entry is derived from a study of blood T cell repertoires in COVID-19. Original processing methods: From reference gene primer amplification, estimates of nucleated cell counts were derived. Clones were sequenced by immunoSEQ multiplex PCR, and TCRdb holds only the in-frame ones, with some missing. The DNA gave D and trimming, while V, J and clone size come from that table. Counted here are over 85,000 clones, 82% occurring once; the ten biggest clones make up 16%. Trimming took 6 bases from V and 4 from J, leaving 6 bases between them. The CDR3 extends over 12 amino acids.

The V and J genes are TRBV12-3 or TRBV12-4 and TRBJ2-2; D is ambiguous. The TCR comes from a woman in her sixties with acute or convalescent COVID-19. Specimen: peripheral blood. The CDR3 DNA follows: TGTGCCAGCAGCCTAGGCACCGGGGAGCTGTTTTTT. This gives the protein CASSLGTGELFF.